The 25 T cell receptor beta chains below all came from one sample that was sequenced in a study of post-analysis software for immune sequencing data. Points from the study as a whole: Roughly five TRBV segments were significantly more frequent in patients than in controls. TRBV5-6, TRBV5-1 and TRBV20-1 were among these segments.

Prepared TCR beta cDNA libraries contained unique molecular identifiers. TCRdb re-called the PCR reads through MiXCR, storing one row per CDR3 protein. The data show about 430,000 distinct CDR3 sequences, over 30% seen once. These receptors have no known antigen. The sequenced sample was blood. The source of these receptors is a girl aged 2-10 years with multiple sclerosis.

This chain uses TRBV28 with TRBJ2-1; D gene ambiguous. The CDR3 has 14 amino acids. Trimming removed 3 bases at V and 3 bases at J, with 9 bases between. Germline V gene data show CDR1 as MDHEN and CDR2 as SYDVKM. As DNA, the CDR3 is TGTGCCAGCAGTTTGAGGCTTAACTACAATGAGCAGTTCTTC. This gives the protein CASSLRLNYNEQFF.

The chain joins TRBV5-1 to TRBJ2-4; D is possibly TRBD1 or TRBD2 (6 bases each). The CDR3 sequence is 15 residues long. Trimming took 5 bases from V and 4 from J, leaving 16 bases between them. The germline V gene has CDR1 SGHRS and CDR2 YFSETQ. CDR3 DNA sequence: TGCGCCAGCAGTCCCGTATCGGGGGCGAAAAACATTCAGTACTTC. The encoded protein is CASSPVSGAKNIQYF. Full variable domain (remainder filled in from reference TRBV5-1 and TRBJ2-4): KAGVTQTPRYLIKTRGQQVTLSCSPISGHRSVSWYQQTPGQGLQFLFEYFSETQRNKGNFPGRFSGRQFSNSRSEMNVSTLELGDSALYLCASSPVSGAKNIQYFGAGTRLSVL.

The genes are TRBV7-2 and TRBJ2-7, with D unresolved. Germline V gene lookup returns CDR1 SGHTA and CDR2 FQGNSA. V was cut by 1 base and J by 0 bases, with 7 bases left in between. The CDR3 spans 14 residues. This CDR3 is CASSLDWRSYEQYF. For the CDR3, the DNA is TGTGCCAGCAGCTTAGACTGGCGCTCCTACGAGCAGTACTTC.

This clonotype was seen just once. The rearrangement joins TRBV15 to TRBJ2-2; D not resolved. There are 15 residues in the CDR3. With 0 bases removed from V and 5 bases from J, the gap between germline ends came to 10 bases. Germline CDR1 and CDR2: LNHNV and YYDKDF (reference sequence). CDR3 bases: TGTGCCACCAGCAGAGATAGTTGGGTTACCGGGGAGCTGTTTTTT. Its translation: CATSRDSWVTGELFF.

V is TRBV12-3 or TRBV12-4 and J is TRBJ1-1; weak D call: TRBD1 (5 bases). V lost 3 bases and J lost 7, with 9 bases in between. The CDR3 consists of 12 residues. The CDR3 bases are TGTGCCAGCAGTTTGCGGGACCTTGAAGCTTTCTTT. Translated, it gives CASSLRDLEAFF.

The V and J genes are TRBV28 and TRBJ2-7, with unresolved D. Germline values: CDR1 MDHEN, CDR2 SYDVKM. Trimming removed 2 bases from V and 2 bases from J, with 10 bases in between. The CDR3 covers 14 residues. CDR3 coding DNA: TGTGCCAGCAGTTTAAGGCCGGCAGCCTACGAGCAGTACTTC. Translated: CASSLRPAAYEQYF.

This clonotype came up a few times. The CDR3 coding sequence is TGCAGCGTTGAGAAGGTCGGACAGGGTTACGAGCAGTACTTC. Translation: CSVEKVGQGYEQYF. This sequence joins TRBV29-1 and TRBJ2-7; 8 nucleotides agree with TRBD1. The V gene's germline CDR1 is SQVTM and CDR2 ANQGSEA. V trimming: 3 bases; J trimming: 4 bases; junction bases outside the gene matches: 8. CDR3 length equals 14 residues.

J is TRBJ1-2 and V is TRBV28, with D possibly TRBD1 on 5 matching bases. The CDR3 loop spans 15 amino acids. Germline V gene data show CDR1 as MDHEN and CDR2 as SYDVKM. The V gene lost 3 bases and the J gene lost 2 bases, with 13 bases spanning the gap. The CDR3 loop reads CASSFPMRGNYGYTF. The CDR3 region has the DNA TGTGCCAGCAGTTTCCCTATGCGGGGCAACTATGGCTACACCTTC.

V is TRBV5-1 and J is TRBJ2-5; a weak D match, TRBD1 (6 bases). Gene TRBJ2-7 matches the end of the DNA better, so the J call may be wrong. CDR3 size: 17 residues. Per the germline V gene, CDR1 is SGHRS and CDR2 is YFSETQ. The CDR3 is CASSLGVDSHNYYEQYF. In nucleotides, the CDR3 is TGCGCCAGCAGCTTAGGGGTGGACAGCCATAACTACTACGAGCAGTACTTC.

The rearrangement joins TRBV28 to TRBJ2-1; a weak D match, TRBD2 (5 bases). CDR3 length: 13 residues. V lost 2 bases, J lost 3 bases, and 5 bases lay in between. Germline CDR1 is MDHEN and CDR2 is SYDVKM. The CDR3 DNA is TGTGCCAGCAGTTTAACTAGCTACAATGAGCAGTTCTTC. It specifies CASSLTSYNEQFF.

Comments on this clonotype: At one of its ends the junction is not consistent with the germline gene, which may arise from a read error. The J gene is TRBJ2-3, the V gene TRBV7-7; 8 bases line up with TRBD2. From germline, CDR1 is SSHAT and CDR2 FNYEAQ (reference sequence). The CDR3 sequence is 15 residues long. The CDR3 bases are TGTGCTAGCAGCTTAGGGCGGGAGGGCACAGATACGCAGTATTTT. It codes for CASSLGREGTDTQYF.

This clonotype has a handful of counts. The chain links TRBV9 to TRBJ2-1; 9 bases fit TRBD2. The V gene end was trimmed by 0 bases and the J gene end by 5 bases; junction bases not matched to a gene: 6. The CDR3 sequence is 16 residues long. Germline V gene sequence: CDR1 SGDLS, CDR2 YYNGEE. The CDR3 coding sequence is TGTGCCAGCAGCGTAGCGGTAGCGGGGGACCACAATGAGCAGTTCTTC. Translating it yields CASSVAVAGDHNEQFF. Full variable domain (rest looked up from reference TRBV9 and TRBJ2-1): DSGVTQTPKHLITATGQRVTLRCSPRSGDLSVYWYQQSLDQGLQFLIQYYNGEERAKGNILERFSAQQFPDLHSELNLSSLELGDSALYFCASSVAVAGDHNEQFFGPGTRLTVL.

In its sample, this clonotype was seen a few times. V usage is TRBV9 and J usage is TRBJ2-1; possibly TRBD2 for D (5 bases). Trimming cost V 2 bases and J 2 bases, with 11 bases left between them. From germline, CDR1 is SGDLS and CDR2 YYNGEE. The CDR3 sequence is 15 residues long. CDR3 protein: CASSVRWGAYNEQFF. As DNA, the CDR3 is TGTGCCAGCAGCGTTCGGTGGGGAGCCTACAATGAGCAGTTCTTC.

The chain carries TRBV20-1 and TRBJ2-3; TRBD1 matches 11 bases. V lost 6 bases, J lost 12 bases, and 14 bases stayed unmatched. CDR1 DFQATT and CDR2 SNEGSKA come from the germline V gene (reference sequence). CDR3 length equals 14 residues. The CDR3 DNA reads TGCAGTGCCTCCGGACAGGGGGCCGGAGTCGTACAGTATTTT. Amino acids: CSASGQGAGVVQYF.

This sequence joins TRBV10-3 and TRBJ1-2; D gene uncertain. This CDR3 spans 13 amino acids. The V end lost 4 bases, the J end lost 1 base, and 7 bases lay between the germline ends. The germline V gene encodes CDR1 ENHRY and CDR2 SYGVKD. The CDR3 DNA follows: TGTGCCATCAGTGGAGGCAGTAACTATGGCTACACCTTC. This codes for CAISGGSNYGYTF.

This clonotype was seen a handful of times. The V gene is TRBV4-3, the J gene TRBJ2-7; D unclear. Per the germline V gene, CDR1 is LGHNA and CDR2 is YSLEER. This CDR3 contains 14 residues. Deletions cut 1 base from V and 3 bases from J, with 10 bases between. The CDR3 is CASSQALLDYEQYF. The CDR3 coding sequence is TGCGCCAGCAGCCAAGCCCTACTGGACTACGAGCAGTACTTC.

The chain has TRBV7-8 and TRBJ1-1; unclear D gene. V was shortened by 5 bases and J by 4 bases, with 11 bases between the two germline ends. Germline CDR1 and CDR2: SGHVS and FQNEAQ. This CDR3 is 13 amino acids long. CDR3 in DNA: TGTGCCAGCAGCCCAGGAAGTTTCACTGAAGCTTTCTTT. Translated: CASSPGSFTEAFF.

The sample holds a few counts of this clonotype. J is TRBJ1-5 and V is TRBV3-1; D remains ambiguous. The germline V gene has CDR1 LGHDT and CDR2 YNNKEL (reference sequence). Trimming cost V 3 bases and J 0 bases, with 9 bases left between them. CDR3 length: 15 amino acids. CDR3 region: CASSQGGLSNQPQHF. CDR3 bases: TGTGCCAGCAGCCAGGGAGGACTTAGCAATCAGCCCCAGCATTTT.

This clonotype has only a few counts. CDR3 residues: CASSSLAYRGLTDTQYF. The CDR3 nucleotides read TGTGCCAGCAGCAGCTTGGCCTACAGGGGGCTCACAGATACGCAGTATTTT. The rearrangement joins TRBV5-6 to TRBJ2-3; 9 bases match TRBD1. Germline V lookup: CDR1 SGHDT, CDR2 YYEEEE. Trimming cost V 4 bases and J 2 bases; bases outside gene matches: 11. The CDR3 runs 17 residues.

CDR3 sequence (DNA): TGTGCCAGCAGTTCGGAAGGCAGGTACAGTCAGCCCCAGCATTTT. It translates to CASSSEGRYSQPQHF. The gene calls are TRBV27 and TRBJ1-5; D gene ambiguous. Germline-derived CDR1 and CDR2 are MNHEY and SMNVEV (reference sequence). The CDR3 is made up of 15 amino acids. Between the trimmed V and J ends, which lost 4 bases and 6 bases, there was a span of 16 bases.

The CDR3 nucleotides read TGTGCCAGCAGCCAGGACGTGGGGAGCACTGAAGCTTTCTTT. This sequence encodes CASSQDVGSTEAFF. This chain connects TRBV7-9 to TRBJ1-1; D uncertain. Germline V gene sequence: CDR1 SEHNR, CDR2 FQNEAQ (reference sequence). Trimming cost V 5 bases and J 4 bases, with 14 bases left between them. CDR3 size: 14 residues.

This clonotype was detected only a few times. The chain combines TRBV29-1 with TRBJ2-1; no firm D call. Germline CDR1 reads SQVTM; CDR2 reads ANQGSEA. V was cut by 2 bases and J by 5 bases, with 7 bases left in between. CDR3 size: 12 residues. DNA for the CDR3: TGCAGCGTTGAATGGTCGGACAATGAGCAGTTCTTC. It is translated as CSVEWSDNEQFF.

The DNA of the CDR3 is TGCAGCGCCCGACAGGTAGAAACTGAAGCTTTCTTT. This translates into CSARQVETEAFF. The chain links TRBV29-1 to TRBJ1-1; tentatively, D is TRBD1 (6 bases). The length of the CDR3 is 12 residues. Per the germline V gene, CDR1 is SQVTM and CDR2 is ANQGSEA. Trimming cost V 7 bases and J 5 bases, with 14 bases left between them.

This clonotype was detected many times. The chain couples TRBV29-1 to TRBJ2-2; D gene ambiguous. The CDR3 is 13 residues long. Germline CDR1 SQVTM, CDR2 ANQGSEA. V lost 3 bases to trimming and J lost 4 bases, with 9 bases between them. The CDR3, as DNA: TGCAGCGTTGAGGGGAAGGCCACCGGGGAGCTGTTTTTT. This sequence encodes CSVEGKATGELFF.

The chain carries TRBV27 and TRBJ1-2; D ambiguous. CDR1 and CDR2 (germline): MNHEY, SMNVEV (reference sequence). The CDR3 is 14 residues long. Trimming cost V 8 bases and J 2 bases, with 15 bases left between them. The CDR3 nucleotides read TGTGCCAGCCGTAGCTTCTGGCGAAACTATGGCTACACCTTC. The encoded protein is CASRSFWRNYGYTF.